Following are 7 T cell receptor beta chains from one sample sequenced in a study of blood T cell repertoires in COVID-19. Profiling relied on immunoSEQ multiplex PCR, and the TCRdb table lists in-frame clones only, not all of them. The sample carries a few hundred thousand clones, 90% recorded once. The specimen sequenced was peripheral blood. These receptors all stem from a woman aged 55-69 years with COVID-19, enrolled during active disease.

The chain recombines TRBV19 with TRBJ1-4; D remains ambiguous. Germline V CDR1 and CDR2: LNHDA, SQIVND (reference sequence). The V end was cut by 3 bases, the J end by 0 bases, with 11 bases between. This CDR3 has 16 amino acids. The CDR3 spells CASSMGGRPTNEKLFF. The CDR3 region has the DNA TGTGCCAGTAGTATGGGAGGGCGGCCAACTAATGAAAAACTGTTTTTT.

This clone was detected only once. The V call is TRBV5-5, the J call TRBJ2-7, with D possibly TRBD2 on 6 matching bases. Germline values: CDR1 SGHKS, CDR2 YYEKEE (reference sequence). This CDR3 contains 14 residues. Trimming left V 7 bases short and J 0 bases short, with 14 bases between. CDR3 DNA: TGTGCCAGCCGGGACTTAGCGAGCTCCTACGAGCAGTACTTC. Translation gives CASRDLASSYEQYF.

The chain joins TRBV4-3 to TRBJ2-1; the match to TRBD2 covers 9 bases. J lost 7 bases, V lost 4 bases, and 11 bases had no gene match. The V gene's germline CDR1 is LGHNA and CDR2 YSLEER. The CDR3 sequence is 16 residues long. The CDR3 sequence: CASSPGVSRGGNEQFF. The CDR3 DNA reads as TGCGCCAGCAGCCCTGGGGTTTCGCGGGGGGGGAATGAGCAGTTCTTC.

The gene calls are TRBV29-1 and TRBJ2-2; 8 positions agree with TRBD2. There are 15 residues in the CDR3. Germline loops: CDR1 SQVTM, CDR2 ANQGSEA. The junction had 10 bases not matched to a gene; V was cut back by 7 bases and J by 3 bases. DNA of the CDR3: TGCAGCGCCACCCCGGGGGGGGGTGACACCGGGGAGCTGTTTTTT. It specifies CSATPGGGDTGELFF.

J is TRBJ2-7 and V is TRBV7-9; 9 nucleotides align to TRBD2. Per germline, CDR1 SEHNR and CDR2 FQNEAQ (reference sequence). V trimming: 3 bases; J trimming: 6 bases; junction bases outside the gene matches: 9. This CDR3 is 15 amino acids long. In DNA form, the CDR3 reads TGTGCCAGCAGCTTTCGGACTAGCGACGTCGCCGAGCAGTACTTC. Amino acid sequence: CASSFRTSDVAEQYF.

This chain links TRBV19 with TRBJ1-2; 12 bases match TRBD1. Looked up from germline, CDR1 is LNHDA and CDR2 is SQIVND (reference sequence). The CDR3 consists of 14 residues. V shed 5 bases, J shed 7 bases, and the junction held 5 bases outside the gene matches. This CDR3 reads CASSPGQGASGYTF. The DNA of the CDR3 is TGTGCCAGTAGTCCGGGACAGGGGGCGAGTGGCTACACCTTC.

The CDR3 sequence is CASSYSGQGLYGYTF. CDR3 nucleotide sequence: TGTGCCAGCAGTTACTCTGGACAGGGCCTCTATGGCTACACCTTC. This chain joins TRBV6-5 and TRBJ1-2; 8 bases agree with TRBD1. The germline gives CDR1 MNHEY, CDR2 SVGAGI. V was pared by 0 bases and J by 4 bases, with 4 bases of the junction left unmatched. There are 15 residues in the CDR3.